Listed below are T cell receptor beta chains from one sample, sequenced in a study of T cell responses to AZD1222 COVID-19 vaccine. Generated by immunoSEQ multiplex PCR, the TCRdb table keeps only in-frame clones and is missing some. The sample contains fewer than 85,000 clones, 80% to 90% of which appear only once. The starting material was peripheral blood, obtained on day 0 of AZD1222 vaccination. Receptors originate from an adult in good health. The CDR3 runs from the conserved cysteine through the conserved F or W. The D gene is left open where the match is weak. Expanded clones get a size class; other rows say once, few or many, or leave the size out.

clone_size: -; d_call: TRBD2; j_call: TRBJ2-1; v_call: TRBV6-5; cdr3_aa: CASRGLHIFDNEQFF; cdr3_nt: TGTGCCAGCAGGGGACTACACATCTTCGACAATGAGCAGTTCTTC
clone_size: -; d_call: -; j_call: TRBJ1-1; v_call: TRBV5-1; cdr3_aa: CASSPKEGRANTEAFF; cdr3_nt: TGCGCCAGCAGCCCAAAGGAGGGACGGGCTAACACTGAAGCTTTCTTT
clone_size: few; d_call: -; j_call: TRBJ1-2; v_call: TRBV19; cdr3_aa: CATKGGGLGYTF; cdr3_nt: TGTGCCACCAAGGGGGGGGGTCTCGGCTACACCTTC
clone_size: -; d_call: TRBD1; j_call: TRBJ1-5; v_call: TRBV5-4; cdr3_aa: CASSSTPGTGRQPQHF; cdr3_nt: TGTGCCAGCAGCTCCACCCCCGGGACAGGGAGGCAGCCCCAGCATTTT
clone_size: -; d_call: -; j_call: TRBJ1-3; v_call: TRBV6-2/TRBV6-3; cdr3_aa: CASSRDGGDTIYF; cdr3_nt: TGTGCCAGCAGTCGGGACGGGGGAGACACCATATATTTT
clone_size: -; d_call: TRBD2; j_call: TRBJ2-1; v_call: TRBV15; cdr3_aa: CATSRPPGLAGVNEQFF; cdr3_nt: TGTGCCACCAGCAGACCCCCGGGACTAGCGGGAGTCAATGAGCAGTTCTTC
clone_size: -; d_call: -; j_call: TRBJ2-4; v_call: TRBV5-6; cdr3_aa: CASSGQGGREIIQYF; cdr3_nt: TGTGCCAGCAGCGGTCAAGGGGGTAGGGAGATCATTCAGTACTTC
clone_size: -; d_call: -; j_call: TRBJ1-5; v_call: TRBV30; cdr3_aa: CAWSLTGPQHF; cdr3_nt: TGTGCCTGGAGTCTTACCGGGCCTCAGCATTTT
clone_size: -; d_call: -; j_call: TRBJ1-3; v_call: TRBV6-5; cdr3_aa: CASRPPGGNTIYF; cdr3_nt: TGTGCCAGCAGGCCACCGGGTGGAAACACCATATATTTT
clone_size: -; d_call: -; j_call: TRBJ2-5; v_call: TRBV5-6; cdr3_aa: CASSLANRGQETQYF; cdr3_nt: TGTGCCAGCAGCTTGGCGAACCGGGGCCAAGAGACCCAGTACTTC
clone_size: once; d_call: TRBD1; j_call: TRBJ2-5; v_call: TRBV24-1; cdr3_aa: CATSDFRDEQGPQETQYF; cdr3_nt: TGTGCCACCAGTGATTTCCGGGATGAACAGGGGCCCCAAGAGACCCAGTACTTC
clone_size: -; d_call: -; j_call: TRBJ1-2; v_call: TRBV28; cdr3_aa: CASRGMHYGYTF; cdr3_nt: TGTGCCAGCAGGGGCATGCACTATGGCTACACCTTC
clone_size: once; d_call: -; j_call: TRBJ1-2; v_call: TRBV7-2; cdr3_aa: CASSLGGVNYGYTF; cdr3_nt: TGTGCCAGCAGCTTAGGCGGGGTTAACTATGGCTACACCTTC
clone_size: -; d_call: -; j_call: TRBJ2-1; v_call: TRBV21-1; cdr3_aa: CASSAHPKGIGVTNEQFF; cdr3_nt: TGTGCCAGCAGCGCTCACCCGAAGGGGATAGGGGTCACGAATGAGCAGTTCTTC
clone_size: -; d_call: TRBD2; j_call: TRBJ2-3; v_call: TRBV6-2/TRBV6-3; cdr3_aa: CASSYGGVQYF; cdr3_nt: TGTGCCAGCAGTTACGGGGGGGTGCAGTATTTT
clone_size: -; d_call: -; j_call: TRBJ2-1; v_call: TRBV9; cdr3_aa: CASSANPLAFSYNEQFF; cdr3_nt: TGTGCCAGCAGCGCGAACCCCCTAGCCTTTTCCTACAATGAGCAGTTCTTC
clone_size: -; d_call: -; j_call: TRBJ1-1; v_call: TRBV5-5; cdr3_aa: CASSLGKAFF; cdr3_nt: TGTGCCAGCAGCTTAGGTAAAGCTTTCTTT
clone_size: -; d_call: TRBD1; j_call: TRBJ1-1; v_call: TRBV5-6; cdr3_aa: CASSYGTGDTEAFF; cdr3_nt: TGTGCCAGCAGCTACGGGACAGGGGACACTGAAGCTTTCTTT
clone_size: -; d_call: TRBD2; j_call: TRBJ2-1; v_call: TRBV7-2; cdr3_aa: CASSLDLRTSGSNEQFF; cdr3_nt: TGTGCCAGCAGCTTAGACCTGCGAACTAGCGGCTCCAATGAGCAGTTCTTC
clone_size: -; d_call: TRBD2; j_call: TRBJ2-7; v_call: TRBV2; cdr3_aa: CASIQTSEGEQYF; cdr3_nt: TGTGCCAGCATCCAGACTAGCGAAGGCGAGCAGTACTTC
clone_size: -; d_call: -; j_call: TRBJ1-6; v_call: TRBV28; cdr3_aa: CASSSGEGNSPLHF; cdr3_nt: TGTGCCAGCAGTTCCGGAGAGGGCAATTCACCCCTCCACTTT
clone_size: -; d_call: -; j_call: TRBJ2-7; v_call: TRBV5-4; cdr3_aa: CASSLSLGPTYEQYF; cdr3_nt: TGTGCCAGCAGCTTGAGTCTTGGGCCTACCTACGAGCAGTACTTC
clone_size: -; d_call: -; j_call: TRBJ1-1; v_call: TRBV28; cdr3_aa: CASRMRPPRGTEAFF; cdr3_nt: TGTGCCAGCAGGATGCGTCCCCCCCGGGGGACTGAAGCTTTCTTT
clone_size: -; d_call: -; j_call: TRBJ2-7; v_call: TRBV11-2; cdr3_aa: CASSFSGNEQYF; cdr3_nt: TGTGCCAGCAGCTTCTCAGGGAACGAGCAGTACTTC
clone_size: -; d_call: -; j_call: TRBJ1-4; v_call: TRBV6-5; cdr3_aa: CASRADGSVQKLFF; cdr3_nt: TGTGCCAGCAGGGCGGACGGATCCGTACAAAAACTGTTTTTT
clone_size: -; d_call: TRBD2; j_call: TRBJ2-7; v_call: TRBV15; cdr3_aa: CATSRDLGTSRYEQYF; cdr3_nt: TGTGCCACCAGCAGAGACCTCGGGACTAGTCGCTACGAGCAGTACTTC
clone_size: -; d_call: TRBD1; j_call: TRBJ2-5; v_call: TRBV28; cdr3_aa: CAGSLNVLGQVGVETQYF; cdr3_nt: TGTGCCGGCAGTTTAAATGTCTTAGGACAGGTAGGGGTAGAGACCCAGTACTTC
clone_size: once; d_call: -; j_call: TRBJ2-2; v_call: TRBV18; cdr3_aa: CASEGQHQNTGELFF; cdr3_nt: TGTGCCAGCGAAGGACAACACCAGAACACCGGGGAGCTGTTTTTT
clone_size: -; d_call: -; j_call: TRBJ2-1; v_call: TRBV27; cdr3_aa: CASSRDTWTSYNEQFF; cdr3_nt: TGTGCCAGCAGCAGGGACACCTGGACGTCCTACAATGAGCAGTTCTTC
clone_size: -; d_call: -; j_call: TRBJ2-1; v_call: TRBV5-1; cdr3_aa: CASSSLTASSYNEQFF; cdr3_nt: TGCGCCAGCAGCTCGTTGACAGCGAGCTCCTACAATGAGCAGTTCTTC
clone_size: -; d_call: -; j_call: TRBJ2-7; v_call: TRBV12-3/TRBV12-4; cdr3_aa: CASSPRTAYEQYF; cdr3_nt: TGTGCCAGCAGCCCAAGGACAGCCTACGAGCAGTACTTC
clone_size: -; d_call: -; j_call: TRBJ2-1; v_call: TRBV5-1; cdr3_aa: CASSGGDRSGNEQFF; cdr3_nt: TGCGCCAGCAGCGGGGGGGACAGGTCTGGTAATGAGCAGTTCTTC
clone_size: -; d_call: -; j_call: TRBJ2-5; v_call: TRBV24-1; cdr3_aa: CATSARGETQYF; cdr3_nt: TGTGCCACCAGTGCGAGGGGGGAGACCCAGTACTTC
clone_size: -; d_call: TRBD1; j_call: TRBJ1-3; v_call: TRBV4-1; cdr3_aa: CASSFGTGELGNTIYF; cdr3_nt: TGCGCCAGCAGCTTCGGGACAGGGGAACTGGGAAACACCATATATTTT
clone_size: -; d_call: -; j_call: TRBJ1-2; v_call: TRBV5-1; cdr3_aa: CASSPGTDFYGYTF; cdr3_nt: TGCGCCAGCAGCCCCGGTACAGATTTTTATGGCTACACCTTC
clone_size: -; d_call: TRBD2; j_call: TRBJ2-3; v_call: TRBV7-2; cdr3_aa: CASSFAGAGSDTQYF; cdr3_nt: TGTGCCAGCAGCTTTGCGGGAGCGGGATCAGATACGCAGTATTTT
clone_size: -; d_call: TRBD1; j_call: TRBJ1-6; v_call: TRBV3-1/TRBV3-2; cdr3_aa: CASSLRRDRSPLHF; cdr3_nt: TGTGCCAGCAGCCTAAGGAGGGACAGGTCCCCCCTCCACTTT
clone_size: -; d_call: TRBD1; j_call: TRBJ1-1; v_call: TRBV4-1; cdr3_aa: CASSQVPGQENTEAFF; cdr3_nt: TGCGCCAGCAGCCAAGTTCCGGGACAGGAGAACACTGAAGCTTTCTTT
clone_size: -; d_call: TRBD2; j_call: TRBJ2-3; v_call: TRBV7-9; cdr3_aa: CASSPRLAGSTDTQYF; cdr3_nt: TGTGCCAGCAGCCCTCGACTAGCGGGGAGCACAGATACGCAGTATTTT
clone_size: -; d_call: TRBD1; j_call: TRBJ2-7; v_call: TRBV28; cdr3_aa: CASSFKTTGTHEQYF; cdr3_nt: TGCGCCAGCAGTTTTAAAACGACAGGGACCCACGAGCAGTACTTC
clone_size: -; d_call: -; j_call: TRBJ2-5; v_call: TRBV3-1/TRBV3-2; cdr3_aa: CASSPAETQYF; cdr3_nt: TGTGCCAGCAGCCCCGCCGAGACCCAGTACTTC
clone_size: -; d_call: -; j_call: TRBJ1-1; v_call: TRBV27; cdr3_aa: CASSLRATAEAFF; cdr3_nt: TGTGCCAGCAGTTTAAGGGCGACGGCTGAAGCTTTCTTT
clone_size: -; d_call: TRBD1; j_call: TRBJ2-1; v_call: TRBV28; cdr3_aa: CASSLLGQGVHEQFF; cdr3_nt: TGTGCCAGCAGTTTGTTGGGACAGGGTGTCCATGAGCAGTTCTTC
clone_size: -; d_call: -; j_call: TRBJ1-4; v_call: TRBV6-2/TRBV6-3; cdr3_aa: CASSPDYATNEKLFF; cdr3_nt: TGTGCCAGCAGTCCGGATTATGCAACTAATGAAAAACTGTTTTTT
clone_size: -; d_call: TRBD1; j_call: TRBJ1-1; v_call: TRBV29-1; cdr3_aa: CSVRQGNTEAFF; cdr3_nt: TGCAGCGTTCGACAGGGTAACACTGAAGCTTTCTTT
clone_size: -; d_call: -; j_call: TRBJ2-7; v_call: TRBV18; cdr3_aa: CASSPDGGYEQYF; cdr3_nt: TGTGCCAGCTCACCCGACGGAGGATACGAGCAGTACTTC